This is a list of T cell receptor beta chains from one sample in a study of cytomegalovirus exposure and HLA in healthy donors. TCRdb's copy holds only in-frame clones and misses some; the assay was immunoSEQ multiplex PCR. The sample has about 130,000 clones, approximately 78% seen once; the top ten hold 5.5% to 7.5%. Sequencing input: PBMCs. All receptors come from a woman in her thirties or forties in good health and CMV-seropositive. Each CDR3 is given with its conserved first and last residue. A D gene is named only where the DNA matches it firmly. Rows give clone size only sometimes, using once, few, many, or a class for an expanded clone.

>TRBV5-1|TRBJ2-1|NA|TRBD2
CASSSGTRSMEEQFF
TGCGCCAGCAGCTCCGGGACTAGGTCTATGGAGGAGCAGTTCTTC
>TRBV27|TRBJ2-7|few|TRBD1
CASSFSRPLQGDSYEQYF
TGTGCCAGCAGTTTCTCTAGGCCCTTACAGGGGGACTCCTACGAGCAGTACTTC
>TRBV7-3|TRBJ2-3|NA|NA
CASSPGVADTDTQYF
TGTGCCAGCAGCCCCGGGGTTGCGGACACAGATACGCAGTATTTT
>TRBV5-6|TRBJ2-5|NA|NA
CASSFTREQYF
TGTGCCAGCAGCTTTACAAGGGAGCAGTACTTC
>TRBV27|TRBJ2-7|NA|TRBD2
CASSPTSGSSYEQYF
TGTGCCAGCAGTCCGACTAGCGGAAGCTCCTACGAGCAGTACTTC
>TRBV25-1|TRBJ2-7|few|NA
CASSRQSYEQYF
TGTGCCAGCAGCAGGCAATCCTACGAGCAGTACTTC
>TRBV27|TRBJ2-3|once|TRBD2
CASKRGRTDTQYF
TGTGCCAGTAAGCGGGGGCGCACAGATACGCAGTATTTT
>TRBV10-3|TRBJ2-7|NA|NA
CAISDRDKRVYEQYF
TGTGCCATCAGTGACCGGGACAAGAGGGTCTACGAGCAGTACTTC
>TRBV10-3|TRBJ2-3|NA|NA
CAISERQVIDTDTQYF
TGTGCCATCAGTGAGCGACAGGTGATAGACACAGATACGCAGTATTTT
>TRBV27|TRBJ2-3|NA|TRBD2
CASSFPMGAGATDTQYF
TGTGCCAGCAGTTTCCCAATGGGAGCGGGGGCCACAGATACGCAGTATTTT
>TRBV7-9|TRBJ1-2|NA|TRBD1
CASKHPQGTYGYTF
TGTGCCAGCAAGCATCCACAGGGGACATATGGCTACACCTTC
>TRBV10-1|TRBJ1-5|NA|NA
CASSTGGEPQHF
TGCGCCAGCAGCACTGGCGGGGAGCCCCAGCATTTT
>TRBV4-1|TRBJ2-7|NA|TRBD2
CASSPREGPSYEQYF
TGCGCCAGCAGCCCCCGGGAGGGACCCTCCTACGAGCAGTACTTT
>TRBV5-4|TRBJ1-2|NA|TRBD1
CASSTTGFESYTF
TGTGCCAGCAGTACGACAGGGTTCGAGAGCTACACCTTC
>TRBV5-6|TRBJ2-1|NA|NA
CASSSYNEQFF
TGTGCCAGCAGCTCATACAATGAGCAGTTCTTC
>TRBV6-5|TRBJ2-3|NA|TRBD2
CASSYALAGGDTQYF
TGTGCCAGCAGTTACGCACTAGCGGGAGGGGATACGCAGTATTTT
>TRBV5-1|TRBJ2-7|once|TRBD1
CASSRGTGREQYF
TGCGCCAGCAGCCGTGGGACAGGGCGCGAGCAGTACTTC
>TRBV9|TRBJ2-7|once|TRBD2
CASSAAGGGSYEQYF
TGTGCCAGCAGCGCCGCGGGAGGAGGATCCTACGAGCAGTACTTC
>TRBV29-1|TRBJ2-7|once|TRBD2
CSVAPGLSYEQYF
TGCAGCGTTGCTCCGGGACTATCCTACGAGCAGTACTTC
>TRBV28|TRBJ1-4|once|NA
CASSTYSRTDPRKLFF
TGTGCCAGCAGCACGTACTCTCGGACAGATCCAAGAAAACTGTTTTTT
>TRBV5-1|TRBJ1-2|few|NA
CASSLQGSGYTF
TGCGCCAGCAGCTTGCAGGGGTCTGGCTACACCTTC
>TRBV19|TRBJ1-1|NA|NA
CASSIPREGVRTEAFF
TGTGCCAGTAGTATCCCCCGTGAGGGAGTCAGGACTGAAGCTTTCTTT
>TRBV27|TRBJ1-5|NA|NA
CASSLFWGRDQPQHF
TGTGCCAGCAGTTTATTTTGGGGCCGGGATCAGCCCCAGCATTTT
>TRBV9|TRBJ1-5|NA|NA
CASSITGGLDQPQHF
TGTGCCAGCAGCATTACGGGGGGCCTAGATCAGCCCCAGCATTTT
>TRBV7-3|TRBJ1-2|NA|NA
CASSSGDGYGYTF
TGTGCCAGCAGCTCAGGGGACGGATATGGCTACACCTTC
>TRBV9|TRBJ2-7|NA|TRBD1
CASSKPGQTYEQYF
TGTGCCAGCAGCAAGCCGGGACAGACCTACGAGCAGTACTTC
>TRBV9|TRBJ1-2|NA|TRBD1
CASSVAGDGQGEGGGYTF
TGTGCCAGCAGCGTAGCGGGTGATGGACAGGGAGAGGGTGGTGGCTACACCTTC
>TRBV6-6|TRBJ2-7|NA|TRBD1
CASSRQGPYEQYF
TGTGCCAGCAGTCGACAGGGGCCCTACGAGCAGTACTTC
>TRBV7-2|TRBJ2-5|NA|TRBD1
CASSPTGVWETQYF
TGTGCCAGCAGCCCGACAGGGGTGTGGGAGACCCAGTACTTC
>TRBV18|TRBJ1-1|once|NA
CASSPTTEGGTEAFF
TGTGCCAGCTCACCGACCACAGAGGGCGGCACTGAAGCTTTCTTT
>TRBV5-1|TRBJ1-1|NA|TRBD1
CASSNLQGAPSSEAFF
TGCGCCAGCTCCAACCTCCAGGGGGCTCCTTCCTCTGAAGCTTTCTTT
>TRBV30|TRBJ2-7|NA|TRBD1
CAWSGQGAGEQYF
TGTGCCTGGAGCGGACAGGGGGCGGGGGAGCAGTACTTC
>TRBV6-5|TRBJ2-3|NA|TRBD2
CASSRTRSTDTQYF
TGTGCCAGCAGTCGGACTAGAAGCACAGATACGCAGTATTTT
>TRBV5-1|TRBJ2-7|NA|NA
CASSLLADLGGEQYF
TGCGCCAGCAGCTTGTTAGCGGACCTGGGTGGCGAGCAGTACTTC
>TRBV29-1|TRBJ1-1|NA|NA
CSAEGADNTEAFF
TGCAGCGCCGAGGGAGCAGATAACACTGAAGCTTTCTTT
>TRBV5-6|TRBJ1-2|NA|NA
CASSWGLGYTF
TGTGCCAGCAGCTGGGGGCTTGGCTACACCTTC
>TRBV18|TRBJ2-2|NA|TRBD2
CASSPSSGFDSGELFF
TGTGCCAGCTCACCTAGTAGCGGGTTTGACTCCGGGGAGCTGTTTTTT
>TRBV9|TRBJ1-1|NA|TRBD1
CASSPSRPGQLMNTEAFF
TGTGCCAGCAGCCCCTCGCGGCCGGGACAGTTAATGAACACTGAAGCTTTCTTT
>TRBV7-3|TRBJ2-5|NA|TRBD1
CASSPDREGKETQYF
TGTGCCAGCAGCCCCGACAGGGAAGGAAAAGAGACCCAGTACTTC
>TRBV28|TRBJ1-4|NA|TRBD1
CASSLLQGASEKLFF
TGTGCCAGCAGTTTACTCCAGGGGGCTAGTGAAAAACTGTTTTTT
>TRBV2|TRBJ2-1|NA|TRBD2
CASSEGLAGGYEQFF
TGTGCCAGCAGTGAAGGGCTGGCGGGAGGATATGAGCAGTTCTTC
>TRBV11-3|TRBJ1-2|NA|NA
CASSLDPGDYGYTF
TGTGCCAGCAGCTTAGATCCGGGGGACTATGGCTACACCTTC
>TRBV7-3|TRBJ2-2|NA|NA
CASSLQGSTGELFF
TGTGCCAGCAGCTTACAGGGTTCGACCGGGGAGCTGTTTTTT
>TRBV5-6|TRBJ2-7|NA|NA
CASSSGDRFKSEQYF
TGTGCCAGCAGCTCGGGGGACCGATTTAAAAGCGAGCAGTACTTC
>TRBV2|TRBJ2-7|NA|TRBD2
CASSRLAGGGYEQYF
TGTGCCAGCAGTCGTCTAGCGGGGGGTGGATACGAGCAGTACTTC
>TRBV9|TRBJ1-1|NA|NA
CASTYLGRGSCEAFF
TGTGCCAGTACCTATTTGGGAAGGGGCAGTTGTGAAGCTTTCTTT
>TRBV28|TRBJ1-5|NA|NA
CAGSFISNQPQHF
TGTGCCGGCAGTTTTATTAGCAATCAGCCCCAGCATTTT
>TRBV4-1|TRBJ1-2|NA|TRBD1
CASSQTTTGVGYGYTF
TGCGCCAGCAGCCAGACAACGACAGGGGTGGGTTATGGCTACACCTTC
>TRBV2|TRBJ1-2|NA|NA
CASRSYRAAGSNYGYTF
TGTGCCAGCAGGTCCTACAGGGCAGCAGGGTCCAACTATGGCTACACCTTC
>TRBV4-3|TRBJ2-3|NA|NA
CASSQDSYSTDTQYF
TGCGCCAGCAGCCAAGACAGTTATAGCACAGATACGCAGTATTTT
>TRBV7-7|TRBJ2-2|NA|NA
CASSLSQNTGELFF
TGTGCTAGCAGCTTAAGCCAGAACACCGGGGAGCTGTTTTTT
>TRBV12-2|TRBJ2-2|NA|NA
CASRSPGQGFSGELFF
TGTGCAAGTCGCTCCCCGGGACAGGGTTTTTCCGGGGAGCTGTTTTTT
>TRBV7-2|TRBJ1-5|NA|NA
CASSLVAGNKNQPQHF
TGTGCCAGCAGCTTAGTGGCAGGGAACAAGAATCAGCCCCAGCATTTT
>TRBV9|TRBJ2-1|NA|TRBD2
CASSVAGGTYNEQFF
TGTGCCAGCAGCGTAGCGGGGGGGACCTACAATGAGCAGTTCTTC
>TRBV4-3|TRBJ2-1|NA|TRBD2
CASSQDKIAGGEQFF
TGCGCCAGCAGCCAAGATAAAATAGCGGGAGGTGAGCAGTTCTTC
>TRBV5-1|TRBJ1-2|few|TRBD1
CASSLGQGGYGYTF
TGCGCCAGCAGCTTGGGGCAGGGGGGCTATGGCTACACCTTC